One sample yielded the 10 T cell receptor beta chains listed below, sequenced in a study of T cells in narcolepsy. Using immunoSEQ multiplex PCR, the repertoire was profiled, and TCRdb retains in-frame clones only, with some absent. The data show about 20,000 clones, over 80% seen once. The material sequenced was memory (CD45RA-) CD4+ T cells from blood. These TCRs come from a human donor in good health.

The chain combines TRBV4-1 with TRBJ2-7, with 7 bases that match TRBD2. CDR1 and CDR2 from the germline V gene are MGHRA and YSYEKL. V shed 1 base, J shed 0 bases, and the junction held 3 bases outside the gene matches. This CDR3 region has 15 residues. Here the CDR3 reads CASSQGEGSSYEQYF. The CDR3 region has the DNA TGCGCCAGCAGCCAAGGGGAGGGGAGCTCCTACGAGCAGTACTTC.

CDR3 bases: TGTGCCAGCAGCTTACCGGGGTTAGACTATGGCTACACCTTC. This translates into CASSLPGLDYGYTF. This chain uses TRBV5-8 with TRBJ1-2; D unclear. CDR1 is SGHTS, CDR2 YDEGEE, per germline. V was clipped by 2 bases and J by 3 bases, with 11 bases between them. This CDR3 comprises 14 residues.

CDR3 in amino acids: CASSTRTGELRGANVLTF. Written as DNA, the CDR3 is TGTGCCAGCAGCACCAGGACAGGGGAGTTGAGGGGGGCCAACGTCCTGACTTTC. V gene TRBV7-9 combines with J gene TRBJ2-6; TRBD1 matches at 9 bases. V lost 5 bases to trimming and J lost 4 bases; unmatched junction nucleotides: 12. This CDR3 spans 18 amino acids. CDR1 and CDR2 (germline): SEHNR, FQNEAQ (reference sequence).

The V gene is TRBV6-4, the J gene TRBJ2-3, with D perhaps matching TRBD1 or TRBD2 (6 bases each). V dropped 3 bases and J dropped 9 bases, with 13 bases sitting between them. Germline values: CDR1 MRHNA, CDR2 SNTAGT. The CDR3 is 13 residues long. For the CDR3, the DNA is TGTGCCAGCAGTGAAACCCGAGGGGGGACGCAGTATTTT. It specifies CASSETRGGTQYF.

This clone was detected only a few times. This chain connects TRBV7-9 to TRBJ1-1; 7 bases are shared with TRBD1. This CDR3 has 14 amino acids. From germline, CDR1 is SEHNR and CDR2 FQNEAQ (reference sequence). V lost 5 bases, J lost 1 base, and 4 bases stayed unmatched. DNA for the CDR3: TGTGCCAGCAGCCCGGACAGGACGAACACTGAAGCTTTCTTT. Its translation is CASSPDRTNTEAFF.

The V and J genes are TRBV5-4 and TRBJ2-1; unclear D gene. V dropped 3 bases and J dropped 0 bases, with 10 bases sitting between them. Germline values: CDR1 SGHNT, CDR2 YYREEE (reference sequence). This CDR3 is 15 amino acids long. This CDR3 is CASSSDSGSYNEQFF. CDR3 in DNA: TGTGCCAGCAGCTCAGACTCGGGCTCCTACAATGAGCAGTTCTTC. Full variable domain (remainder filled in from reference TRBV5-4 and TRBJ2-1): ETGVTQSPTHLIKTRGQQVTLRCSSQSGHNTVSWYQQALGQGPQFIFQYYREEENGRGNFPPRFSGLQFPNYSSELNVNALELDDSALYLCASSSDSGSYNEQFFGPGTRLTVL.

This clone was seen once. This chain joins TRBV10-3 and TRBJ2-1, with TRBD2 matching 12 bases. Germline V gene sequence: CDR1 ENHRY, CDR2 SYGVKD. The length of the CDR3 is 17 residues. V was clipped by 0 bases and J by 2 bases; unmatched bases: 2. The CDR3 region is CAISESSSGGAYNEQFF. DNA of the CDR3: TGTGCCATCAGTGAGTCGTCTAGCGGGGGGGCCTACAATGAGCAGTTCTTC.

The chain recombines TRBV11-2 with TRBJ1-2; perhaps TRBD1 as D (5 bases). The germline CDR1 and CDR2 sequences are SGHAT and FQNNGV. The CDR3 runs to 14 residues. The V end lost 3 bases, the J end lost 2 bases, and 10 bases lay between the germline ends. The chain's CDR3 is CASSFHGDNYGYTF. The CDR3 DNA reads TGTGCCAGCAGCTTCCACGGGGACAACTATGGCTACACCTTC.

The gene calls are TRBV28 and TRBJ2-7; D is unresolved. CDR1 and CDR2 from the germline V gene are MDHEN and SYDVKM. This CDR3 spans 12 amino acids. Trimming took off 9 bases at V and 5 bases at J, with 14 bases between the two ends. CDR3: CASSGVVHEQYF. The CDR3 DNA follows: TGTGCCAGTTCTGGGGTTGTGCACGAGCAGTACTTC.

The V call is TRBV25-1, the J call TRBJ2-7; TRBD1 might be the D (5 bases). The CDR3 spans 14 residues. V was pared by 6 bases and J by 0 bases, with 12 bases between. CDR1 and CDR2 (germline): MGHDK, SYGVNS. The CDR3 is CASSPRQSSYEQYF. CDR3 coding DNA: TGTGCCAGCAGCCCGAGACAGAGCTCCTACGAGCAGTACTTC.